This TCR beta chain was sequenced in a study of OX40 agonist ivuxolimab in advanced cancers. For the study in its entirety: Ivuxolimab, which targeted the costimulatory receptor OX40 (CD134), was an agonistic, fully human IgG2 monoclonal antibody. Intravenous ivuxolimab was administered to patients every 2 weeks at six dose levels: 0.01, 0.1, 0.3, 1.5, 3 and 10 mg/kg. In the dose-escalation cohort, around four fifths of patients were male, and the mean age was approximately 60 years, with a range of about 23 to 85. Patients were allowed to have had prior anti-PD-1, anti-PD-L1 or anti-CTLA-4 therapy, and around 40% of the dose-escalation patients had previously received checkpoint inhibitors. Of the roughly 51 patients in dose escalation, 19 had hepatocellular carcinoma, some 15 had melanoma, 9 had renal cell carcinoma and 9 had head and neck cancer. The monotherapy dose-escalation portion (N = 52 patients) of the phase I ivuxolimab trial is reported in the paper. Peripheral TCRbeta sequencing was intended to test whether TCR sequence diversity was altered and clonal T-cell expansion was caused by ivuxolimab. Partial responses occurred in three dose-escalation patients: two with cutaneous melanoma and one with hepatocellular carcinoma.

About this clone itself: It has no known antigen specificity. Per-base qualities were not stored, and no clone one base away is much larger.

The research as a whole found: At doses from 0.1 to 3.0 mg/kg, clonal expansion was seen in both CD4+ and CD8+ blood T cells between baseline and week 6. Antigen specificity was not determined for the clonally expanded peripheral T cells. Low levels of normalized T-cell clonal expansion were also seen in some patients who did not respond. After ivuxolimab, more expanded clones were found on average in CD8+ T cells than in CD4+ T cells. Partial responders in the 0.1-3.0 mg/kg groups had among the lowest normalized peripheral clonal expansion, especially among CD8+ T cells.

The CDR3 runs 12 residues from the cysteine to the phenylalanine. Just CDR3 DNA is preserved here, 36 bases in frame from base 1. The germline V gene specifies MDHEN as CDR1 and SYDVKM as CDR2. Genomic DNA was extracted from sorted cells for sequencing of the TCRbeta CDR3 region. The immunoSEQ Assay was used for sequencing of TCRbeta CDR3 regions. TCRdb holds this immuneACCESS table with in-frame rearrangements only. Some clones are missing; in checked studies, unresolved V genes explain under half, and the rest has no known cause. For this sample the table gives more than 85,000 clones, of which around 83% were detected only once. Roughly 1.5% of the sample comes from the top ten. Patients with a history of autoimmune disease or receiving systemic immunosuppression were excluded from the trial. In every dose cohort, peripheral blood was drawn for TCR sequencing at baseline, cycle 4 day 1, and cycle 7 day 1. Samples were obtained from an open-label, multicenter, first-in-human phase I dose-escalation trial of ivuxolimab. Adults with locally advanced or metastatic head and neck squamous cell, hepatocellular, melanoma or renal cell carcinoma were enrolled in the trial. Before TCR sequencing, CD4+ and CD8+ T cells were separately sorted from peripheral blood.

Recombination linked TRBV28 to TRBJ1-1, and TRBD1 may be the D gene, going by 5 matching bases. This TCR came from an adult with an advanced solid tumor such as melanoma, head and neck, liver or kidney cancer. The sample was CD4+ or CD8+ T cells sorted from blood, taken in a trial of the OX40 agonist ivuxolimab. The CDR3 in this case is CVAGGMNTEAFF. The nucleotides read TGTGTTGCGGGGGGGATGAACACTGAAGCTTTCTTT.